One sample yielded the 23 T cell receptor beta chains listed below, sequenced in a study of T cells in Graves' hyperthyroidism and ophthalmopathy. RNA transcripts were the template for amplifying TCR beta CDR3 regions. Carried out on the TCR CDR3, a first-round RT-PCR used the HTBI primer set. MiXCR, run by TCRdb on the multiplex PCR reads, gives a single entry per CDR3 protein. The sample consists of 300,000 to 450,000 distinct CDR3 sequences, roughly 25% of them appearing once. The specimen was blood. These receptors were obtained from a man aged 50 to 59 with Graves' hyperthyroidism.

This clonotype has at least ten counts. This rearrangement joins TRBV12-3 or TRBV12-4 to TRBJ2-3; D perhaps matches TRBD2 (5 bases). V lost 5 bases, J lost 3 bases, and 18 bases lay in between. The CDR3 has 16 amino acids. The CDR3 reads CASSHLQLARTDTQYF. CDR3 nucleotides: TGTGCCAGCAGTCACCTCCAGCTAGCCCGGACAGATACGCAGTATTTT.

The chain has TRBV5-6 and TRBJ2-3; 9 nucleotides agree with TRBD2. The germline V gene encodes CDR1 SGHDT and CDR2 YYEEEE. This CDR3 comprises 17 residues. The V segment lost 1 base and the J segment 3 bases; nucleotides outside the gene matches: 9. CDR3 protein: CASSLNGVSGRTDTQYF. DNA of the CDR3: TGTGCCAGCAGCTTGAACGGGGTGAGCGGGAGGACAGATACGCAGTATTTT.

V is TRBV7-2 and J is TRBJ2-5; the D is unclear. The CDR3 spans 15 residues. Per the germline V gene, CDR1 is SGHTA and CDR2 is FQGNSA. Between the trimmed V and J ends, which lost 7 bases and 4 bases, there was a span of 19 bases. The CDR3 DNA sequence: TGTGCCAGCAACCCACGCTACAGAGTGGGAGAGACCCAGTACTTC. Translated: CASNPRYRVGETQYF. Full variable domain (remainder filled in from reference TRBV7-2 and TRBJ2-5): GAGVSQSPSNKVTEKGKDVELRCDPISGHTALYWYRQSLGQGLEFLIYFQGNSAPDKSGLPSDRFSAERTGGSVSTLTIQRTQQEDSAVYLCASNPRYRVGETQYFGPGTRLLVL.

This clonotype was detected a few times. CDR3 in amino acids: CATSAHGQGAGETQYF. The CDR3 region has the DNA TGTGCCACCAGTGCCCACGGACAGGGGGCAGGGGAGACCCAGTACTTC. The chain uses TRBV24-1 and TRBJ2-5, with 11 bases matching TRBD1. This CDR3 has 16 residues. The trim removed 5 bases at V and 5 bases at J, leaving 9 bases unmatched. Germline CDR1 is KGHDR and CDR2 is SFDVKD.

This clonotype was seen more than once but under ten times. This chain links TRBV18 with TRBJ2-7; no firm D call. The CDR3 contains 12 residues. Trimming pared 3 bases from V and 3 bases from J, leaving 6 bases between. Germline values: CDR1 KGHSH, CDR2 LQKENI. CDR3 sequence reads: CASSPLGYEQYF. The CDR3 bases are TGTGCCAGCTCACCGCTAGGCTACGAGCAGTACTTC.

This clonotype was seen a handful of times. This chain connects TRBV11-2 to TRBJ2-1, with D unresolved. The CDR3 contains 14 residues. V was shortened by 1 base and J by 6 bases, with 10 bases between the two germline ends. Germline V gene sequence: CDR1 SGHAT, CDR2 FQNNGV. CDR3 loop: CASSLGQMVNEQFF. The DNA of the CDR3 is TGTGCCAGCAGCTTAGGGCAGATGGTCAATGAGCAGTTCTTC.

The chain has TRBV6-1 and TRBJ2-7; the match to TRBD2 covers 10 bases. The V and J ends lost 6 bases and 6 bases, in that order; junction bases with no gene match: 11. The CDR3 is made up of 15 amino acids. CDR1 is MNHNS and CDR2 is SASEGT in the germline V gene. The CDR3, as DNA: TGTGCCAGCAGGGCACTAGCGGGACGCTTTGGCGAGCAGTACTTC. Translation gives CASRALAGRFGEQYF.

DNA of the CDR3: TGCAGTGCTAGGGACAGGGTAGTTGAGACCCAGTACTTC. The encoded protein is CSARDRVVETQYF. The rearrangement uses TRBV20-1 and TRBJ2-5, with 8 bases matching TRBD1. J lost 5 bases, V lost 3 bases, and 5 bases had no gene match. Germline V lookup: CDR1 DFQATT, CDR2 SNEGSKA (reference sequence). The CDR3 has 13 residues.

The chain recombines TRBV7-2 with TRBJ2-6; D remains unclear. Trimming took 7 bases from V and 5 from J, leaving 15 bases between them. Germline lookup yields CDR1 SGHTA and CDR2 FQGNSA. The CDR3 sequence is 15 residues long. This chain's CDR3 is CASNHRAHRANVLTF. In nucleotides, the CDR3 is TGTGCCAGCAACCACCGGGCCCACCGGGCCAACGTCCTGACTTTC.

The chain couples TRBV11-1 to TRBJ1-2, with 8 bases aligning to TRBD1. The CDR3 covers 15 residues. V shed 2 bases, J shed 8 bases, and the junction held 10 bases outside the gene matches. CDR1 and CDR2 from the germline V gene are SGHAT and FQDESV (reference sequence). This CDR3 reads CASSLRGTGRYGYTF. In DNA, the CDR3 is TGTGCCAGCAGCTTAAGGGGGACAGGACGGTACGGCTACACCTTC.

To note about this clonotype: An end of the junction does not agree with germline; a read error may underlie this. V and J are TRBV7-3 and TRBJ2-2, with a possible D match to TRBD1 (5 bases). Germline values: CDR1 SGHTA, CDR2 FQGTGA. The CDR3 contains 15 residues. CDR3 loop: CASSQDRQGTGELFF. The CDR3 DNA is TGCGCCAGCAGCCAAGATCGCCAGGGCACCGGGGAGCTGTTTTTT.

V and J are TRBV10-3 and TRBJ2-1; TRBD2 is a possible D gene (6 bases). Germline CDR1 reads ENHRY; CDR2 reads SYGVKD. Trimming took 10 bases from V and 5 from J, leaving 9 bases between them. The CDR3 has 11 amino acids. For the CDR3, the DNA is TGTGCCACCCAGCGGGACAATGAGCAGTTCTTC. As protein: CATQRDNEQFF.

V usage is TRBV12-5 and J usage is TRBJ2-7, with 9 bases that match TRBD1. This CDR3 comprises 13 residues. After removal of 7 bases from V and 5 bases from J, the junction contained 6 bases not matched to a gene. Looked up from germline, CDR1 is LGHNT and CDR2 is FRNRAP. The DNA of the CDR3 is TGTGCTAGTGCCAGGACAGGGGAGAACGAGCAGTACTTC. This encodes CASARTGENEQYF.

Points on this clonotype: A much larger clone lies one base from this, so it may be a read error. This chain connects TRBV27 to TRBJ2-7, with no clear D. There are 13 residues in the CDR3. Germline V gives CDR1 MNHEY, CDR2 SMNVEV (reference sequence). The V gene lost 2 bases and the J gene lost 7 bases, with 12 bases spanning the gap. CDR3 sequence (DNA): TGTGCCAGCAGTTTACTACTGTCGGGTGAGCAGTACTTC. Translating gives CASSLLLSGEQYF.

The J gene is TRBJ2-3, the V gene TRBV5-1; D may be TRBD2 (6 bases). In germline, CDR1 is SGHRS, CDR2 YFSETQ. The V end was cut by 0 bases, the J end by 4 bases, with 9 bases between. The CDR3 has 14 residues. The DNA for the CDR3 is TGCGCCAGCAGCTTGGCTCGGGACTCAGATACGCAGTATTTT. Protein: CASSLARDSDTQYF. The whole variable domain, filled in from reference TRBV5-1 and TRBJ2-3, reads KAGVTQTPRYLIKTRGQQVTLSCSPISGHRSVSWYQQTPGQGLQFLFEYFSETQRNKGNFPGRFSGRQFSNSRSEMNVSTLELGDSALYLCASSLARDSDTQYFGPGTRLTVL.

V gene TRBV28 combines with J gene TRBJ2-7; 7 bases map to TRBD1. The CDR3 consists of 16 residues. CDR1 and CDR2 (germline): MDHEN, SYDVKM. The junction had 13 bases not matched to a gene; V was cut back by 6 bases and J by 2 bases. CDR3 in DNA: TGTGCCAGCAGATACAGGGGCGCGAACGGAGCCTACGAGCAGTACTTC. Amino acids: CASRYRGANGAYEQYF.

V gene TRBV7-9 combines with J gene TRBJ2-1, with D uncertain. CDR1 and CDR2 (germline): SEHNR, FQNEAQ (reference sequence). This CDR3 region has 15 residues. The germline V and J ends were trimmed by 5 bases and 6 bases, with 17 bases remaining between them. The CDR3 region has the DNA TGTGCCAGCAGCCCCCTAGGTGGAGCCGGCAATGAGCAGTTCTTC. This sequence encodes CASSPLGGAGNEQFF. Variable domain in full (rest from reference TRBV7-9 and TRBJ2-1): DTGVSQNPRHKITKRGQNVTFRCDPISEHNRLYWYRQTLGQGPEFLTYFQNEAQLEKSRLLSDRFSAERPKGSFSTLEIQRTEQGDSAMYLCASSPLGGAGNEQFFGPGTRLTVL.

The genes are TRBV28 and TRBJ2-3, with D possibly being TRBD1 (5 bases). Germline V lookup: CDR1 MDHEN, CDR2 SYDVKM. V gave up 6 bases and J gave up 0 bases, with 16 bases separating them. The CDR3 consists of 16 residues. CDR3 sequence reads: CASSPLGVSSTDTQYF. CDR3 bases: TGTGCCAGCAGCCCCCTAGGGGTCTCTAGCACAGATACGCAGTATTTT.

In this sample, this clonotype turned up many times. The J gene is TRBJ2-7, the V gene TRBV6-1; 7 positions agree with TRBD2. The V gene end was trimmed by 6 bases and the J gene end by 1 base; junction bases not matched to a gene: 12. CDR3 length: 16 amino acids. Germline assignment: CDR1 MNHNS and CDR2 SASEGT. The CDR3: CASRRAVASGSYEQYF. DNA of the CDR3: TGTGCCAGCAGACGAGCAGTGGCTAGCGGTTCCTACGAGCAGTACTTC.

In this sample, this clonotype turned up a few times. The chain carries TRBV18 and TRBJ2-2; 7 positions match TRBD1. In germline, CDR1 is KGHSH, CDR2 LQKENI. V was clipped by 1 base and J by 4 bases; unmatched bases: 3. The CDR3 extends over 15 amino acids. Here the CDR3 DNA reads TGTGCCAGCTCACCACTCGGGACAGCCACCGGGGAGCTGTTTTTT. Encoded protein: CASSPLGTATGELFF.

The sample holds a few counts of this clonotype. V and J are TRBV20-1 and TRBJ2-3; 9 bases agree with TRBD2. The length of the CDR3 is 14 residues. Germline V lookup: CDR1 DFQATT, CDR2 SNEGSKA (reference sequence). The V and J ends lost 6 bases and 5 bases, in that order; junction bases with no gene match: 9. CDR3 protein: CSATIAGVKDTQYF. CDR3 coding DNA: TGCAGTGCCACTATAGCGGGAGTAAAAGATACGCAGTATTTT.

Many counts were recorded for this clonotype. V usage is TRBV20-1 and J usage is TRBJ2-5, with 9 bases identical to TRBD2. The length of the CDR3 is 16 residues. Trimming removed 0 bases from V and 5 bases from J; junction bases left unmatched: 10. The germline V gene encodes CDR1 DFQATT and CDR2 SNEGSKA (reference sequence). The CDR3 bases are TGCAGTGCTAGAGATCTAGTAGCGGGAGAGATGGAGACCCAGTACTTC. Translating gives CSARDLVAGEMETQYF.

This clonotype was picked up a small number of times. Written as DNA, the CDR3 is TGTGCCAGCAGCCAAGGAGGGGCGGGGCAAGAGACCCAGTACTTC. Its translation: CASSQGGAGQETQYF. This chain uses TRBV3-1 with TRBJ2-5; D may be TRBD2 (6 bases). CDR3 length: 15 amino acids. V lost 1 base to trimming and J lost 2 bases, with 11 bases between them. Per germline, CDR1 LGHDT and CDR2 YNNKEL (reference sequence).